This TCR beta chain was retrieved from a study of cytomegalovirus exposure and HLA in healthy donors. The CDR3 is made up of 13 amino acids. Germline values: CDR1 SNHLY, CDR2 FYNNEI. The V end was cut by 6 bases, the J end by 5 bases, with 10 bases between. The PCR used 60 Vbeta and 13 Jbeta primers. The protocol was immunoSEQ multiplex PCR, while the TCRdb copy is restricted to in-frame clones and leaves out a portion. Among 150,000 to 200,000 clones listed, 84% were seen once. V and J are TRBV2 and TRBJ2-2, with D tentatively TRBD1 (5 bases). The sample consisted of PBMCs. This receptor was taken from a girl between 10 and 17 years old in good health and CMV-seropositive. In DNA form, the CDR3 reads TGTGCCAGCAGAGCAGGGTATACCGGGGAGCTGTTTTTT. As protein: CASRAGYTGELFF. Variable domain in full (rest from reference TRBV2 and TRBJ2-2): EPEVTQTPSHQVTQMGQEVILRCVPISNHLYFYWYRQILGQKVEFLVSFYNNEISEKSEIFDDQFSVERPDGSNFTLKIRSTKLEDSAMYFCASRAGYTGELFFGEGSRLTVL.